Listed here are 14 T cell receptor beta chains from one sample, sequenced in a study of preoperative IRX-2 immunotherapy in early breast cancer. Only in-frame clones appear in the TCRdb table, and some are missing; sequencing was by immunoSEQ multiplex PCR. Among 39,000 or so clones, 70% to 80% were seen once, and the ten largest hold more than 0.9%. Treatment noted: preoperative locoregional IRX-2 cytokine immunotherapy. Sequencing was performed on tumor tissue, taken after IRX-2 immunotherapy. These receptors came from a human donor with breast cancer.

The J gene is TRBJ1-1, the V gene TRBV5-1; D remains ambiguous. The CDR3 length is 15 residues. Germline V lookup: CDR1 SGHRS, CDR2 YFSETQ. V gave up 0 bases and J gave up 0 bases, with 9 bases separating them. CDR3 DNA sequence: TGCGCCAGCAGCTTGGAGTACGATATGAACACTGAAGCTTTCTTT. Residues: CASSLEYDMNTEAFF.

The rearrangement uses TRBV19 and TRBJ2-3, with D perhaps matching TRBD2 (7 bases). The CDR3 is 17 amino acids. Germline CDR1 and CDR2: LNHDA and SQIVND (reference sequence). V lost 3 bases, J lost 2 bases, and 18 bases lay in between. The CDR3 DNA sequence: TGTGCCAGTAGTATCGGCGGGGGCCAATTCTTCACAGATACGCAGTATTTT. This sequence encodes CASSIGGGQFFTDTQYF.

The V gene is TRBV7-4, the J gene TRBJ1-6; D perhaps matches TRBD1 (6 bases). The CDR3 spans 15 residues. V was trimmed by 5 bases and J by 7 bases, leaving 15 bases between them. Germline V gene lookup returns CDR1 SGHVT and CDR2 SQSDAQ. The CDR3 region is CASSPHGGQNSPLHF. DNA for the CDR3: TGTGCCAGCAGCCCTCACGGAGGACAGAATTCACCCCTCCACTTT.

This sequence joins TRBV7-1 and TRBJ1-1, with 9 bases that match TRBD1. Being an ORF, TRBV7-1 has a function that is uncertain. Germline trimming cut 2 bases from V and 10 bases from J; bases unmatched to any gene: 5. The CDR3 loop spans 13 amino acids. In DNA form, the CDR3 reads TGTGCCAGCAGCTCATACAGGGGGCAGGGAGCTTTCTTT. This gives the protein CASSSYRGQGAFF.

This clone was seen a few times. The gene calls are TRBV28 and TRBJ2-4; 10 nucleotides agree with TRBD1. Trimming at V came to 4 bases and at J to 0 bases, leaving 3 bases not matched to a gene. CDR1 and CDR2 from the germline V gene are MDHEN and SYDVKM. CDR3 length: 16 residues. The CDR3 protein is CASSYGTGEAKNIQYF. CDR3 sequence (DNA): TGTGCCAGCAGTTACGGGACAGGGGAAGCCAAAAACATTCAGTACTTC.

This clone was seen a few times. The chain combines TRBV5-1 with TRBJ1-3; no firm D call. The germline V gene has CDR1 SGHRS and CDR2 YFSETQ. The CDR3 covers 14 residues. The V end lost 3 bases, the J end lost 3 bases, and 10 bases lay between the germline ends. CDR3 sequence: CASSSEGVGNTIYF. The CDR3 region has the DNA TGCGCCAGCAGCTCCGAGGGAGTTGGAAACACCATATATTTT.

This clone is a singleton in its sample. This chain connects TRBV11-3 to TRBJ1-3; 8 nucleotides agree with TRBD1. CDR1 SGHNT and CDR2 YENEEA come from the germline V gene. J lost 2 bases, V lost 5 bases, and 5 bases had no gene match. The CDR3 spans 15 residues. The DNA of the CDR3 is TGTGCCAGCAGCGGACAGGGAGGCACTGGAAACACCATATATTTT. The encoded protein is CASSGQGGTGNTIYF.

The V gene is TRBV30, the J gene TRBJ1-3; D remains unclear. The V and J ends lost 3 bases and 0 bases respectively, with 9 bases between them. The CDR3 spans 14 residues. The V gene's germline CDR1 is GTSNPN and CDR2 SVGIG (reference sequence). CDR3 region: CAWRKPGSGNTIYF. DNA of the CDR3: TGTGCCTGGAGGAAGCCAGGCTCTGGAAACACCATATATTTT.

The J gene is TRBJ1-4, the V gene TRBV6-8; D gene uncertain. Germline V gene lookup returns CDR1 MNHGY and CDR2 SAAAGT. The ends were cut back, 6 bases at V and 7 bases at J, with 9 bases in the middle. The CDR3 runs to 12 residues. The CDR3 nucleotides are TGTGCCAGCAGCCCCGTACGTGAAAAACTGTTTTTT. This translates into CASSPVREKLFF.

This clone was counted a single time. The J gene is TRBJ1-5, the V gene TRBV9, with D hard to call. Germline CDR1 SGDLS, CDR2 YYNGEE. The CDR3 is 12 residues long. V was clipped by 7 bases and J by 0 bases, with 5 bases between them. The CDR3 protein is CASGYSNQPQHF. CDR3 DNA sequence: TGTGCCAGCGGCTATAGCAATCAGCCCCAGCATTTT.

The V gene is TRBV11-3, the J gene TRBJ2-7, with TRBD1 matching 9 bases. The CDR3 runs 15 residues. J lost 3 bases, V lost 4 bases, and 7 bases had no gene match. CDR1 and CDR2 from the germline V gene are SGHNT and YENEEA. The CDR3: CASSSPGQGYYEQYF. The CDR3 nucleotides read TGTGCCAGCAGCTCACCGGGACAGGGCTACTACGAGCAGTACTTC.

The chain is built from TRBV19 and TRBJ1-2, with D hard to call. CDR3 length equals 11 residues. Per germline, CDR1 LNHDA and CDR2 SQIVND (reference sequence). V gave up 3 bases and J gave up 7 bases, with 6 bases separating them. Written as DNA, the CDR3 is TGTGCCAGTAGTATCTGGGGTGGCTACACCTTC. It encodes CASSIWGGYTF.

V is TRBV29-1 and J is TRBJ1-2; possibly TRBD1 for D (5 bases). V lost 5 bases and J 7 bases, leaving 17 bases between the germline ends. The CDR3 consists of 13 residues. Germline V gene lookup returns CDR1 SQVTM and CDR2 ANQGSEA. The CDR3 DNA reads TGCAGCGTTTTGGCGTTTGTGGGGGTTGGCTACACCTTC. Its protein product is CSVLAFVGVGYTF. Using reference TRBV29-1 and TRBJ1-2 for the parts outside the CDR3, the full variable domain is SAVISQKPSRDICQRGTSLTIQCQVDSQVTMMFWYRQQPGQSLTLIATANQGSEATYESGFVIDKFPISRPNLTFSTLTVSNMSPEDSSIYLCSVLAFVGVGYTFGSGTRLTVV.

The chain links TRBV28 to TRBJ2-7, with a possible D match to TRBD2 (6 bases). This CDR3 is built from 14 residues. CDR1 is MDHEN, CDR2 SYDVKM, per germline. The V end lost 1 base, the J end lost 6 bases, and 13 bases lay between the germline ends. The DNA for the CDR3 is TGTGCCAGCAGTTTATCGGGAGTAAGGAGCGAGCAGTACTTC. Translating it yields CASSLSGVRSEQYF.